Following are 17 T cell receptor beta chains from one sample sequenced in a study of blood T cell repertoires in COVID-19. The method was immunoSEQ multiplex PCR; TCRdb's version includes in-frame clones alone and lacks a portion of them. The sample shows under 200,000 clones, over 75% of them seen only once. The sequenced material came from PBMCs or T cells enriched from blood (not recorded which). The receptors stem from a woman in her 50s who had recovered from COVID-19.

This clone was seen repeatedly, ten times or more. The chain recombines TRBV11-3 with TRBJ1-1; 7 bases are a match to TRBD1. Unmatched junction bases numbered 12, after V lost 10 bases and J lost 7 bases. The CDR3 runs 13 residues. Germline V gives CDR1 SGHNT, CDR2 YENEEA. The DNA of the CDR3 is TGTGCCACCAAAATGAGAACAGGGGTTGAAGCTTTCTTT. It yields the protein CATKMRTGVEAFF.

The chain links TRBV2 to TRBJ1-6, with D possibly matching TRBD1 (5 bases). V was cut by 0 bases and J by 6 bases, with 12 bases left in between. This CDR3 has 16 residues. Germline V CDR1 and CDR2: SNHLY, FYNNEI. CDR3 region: CASSEASGISNSPLHF. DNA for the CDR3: TGTGCCAGCAGTGAAGCGTCAGGGATTAGTAATTCACCCCTCCACTTT.

CDR3 sequence (DNA): TGTGCCAGCAGCGCGGGACAGGGGAACTCTGGGGCCAACGTCCTGACTTTC. Residues: CASSAGQGNSGANVLTF. The chain has TRBV9 and TRBJ2-6; 10 bases match TRBD1. This CDR3 has 17 amino acids. V dropped 3 bases and J dropped 0; count of bases not matched to a gene: 3. The V gene's germline CDR1 is SGDLS and CDR2 YYNGEE. The variable domain in full, completed from reference TRBV9 and TRBJ2-6, reads DSGVTQTPKHLITATGQRVTLRCSPRSGDLSVYWYQQSLDQGLQFLIQYYNGEERAKGNILERFSAQQFPDLHSELNLSSLELGDSALYFCASSAGQGNSGANVLTFGAGSRLTVL.

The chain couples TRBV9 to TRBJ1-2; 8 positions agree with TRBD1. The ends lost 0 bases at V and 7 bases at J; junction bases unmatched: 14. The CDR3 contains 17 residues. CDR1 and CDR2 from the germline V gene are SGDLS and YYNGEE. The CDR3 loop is CASSVDPRTGSRSGYTF. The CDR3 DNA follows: TGTGCCAGCAGCGTAGATCCCCGGACAGGGTCGAGGAGTGGCTACACCTTC.

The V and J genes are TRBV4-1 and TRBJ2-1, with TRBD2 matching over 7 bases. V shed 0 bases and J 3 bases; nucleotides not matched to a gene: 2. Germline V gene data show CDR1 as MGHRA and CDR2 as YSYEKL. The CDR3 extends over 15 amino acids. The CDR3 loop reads CASSQEERDYNEQFF. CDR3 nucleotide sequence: TGCGCCAGCAGCCAAGAGGAGCGGGACTACAATGAGCAGTTCTTC.

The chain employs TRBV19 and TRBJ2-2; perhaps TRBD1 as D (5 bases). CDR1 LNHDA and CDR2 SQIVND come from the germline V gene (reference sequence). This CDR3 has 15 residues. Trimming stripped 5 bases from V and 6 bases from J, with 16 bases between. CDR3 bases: TGTGCCAGTAGTTCGCCAGGGAAGGGGTCCGGGGAGCTGTTTTTT. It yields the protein CASSSPGKGSGELFF.

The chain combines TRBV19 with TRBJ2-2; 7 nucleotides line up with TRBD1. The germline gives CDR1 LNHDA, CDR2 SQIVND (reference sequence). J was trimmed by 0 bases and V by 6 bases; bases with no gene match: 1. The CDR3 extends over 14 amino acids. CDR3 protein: CASSDRANTGELFF. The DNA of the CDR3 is TGTGCCAGTAGCGACAGGGCGAACACCGGGGAGCTGTTTTTT.

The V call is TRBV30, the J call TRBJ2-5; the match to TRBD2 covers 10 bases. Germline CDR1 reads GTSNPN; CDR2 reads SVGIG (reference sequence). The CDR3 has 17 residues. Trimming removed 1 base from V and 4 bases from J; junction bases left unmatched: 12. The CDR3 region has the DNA TGTGCCTGGAGTGCTCCTAGCGGGAGTCGTAGCGGAGAGACCCAGTACTTC. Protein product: CAWSAPSGSRSGETQYF.

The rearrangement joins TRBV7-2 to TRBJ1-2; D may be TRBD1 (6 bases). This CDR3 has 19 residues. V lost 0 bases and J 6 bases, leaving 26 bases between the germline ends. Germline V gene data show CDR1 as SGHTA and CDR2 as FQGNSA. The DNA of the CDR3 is TGTGCCAGCAGCTTAGCGCTAAACGTCAGGGAAGGGGGTCGGAATGGCTACACCTTC. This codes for CASSLALNVREGGRNGYTF.

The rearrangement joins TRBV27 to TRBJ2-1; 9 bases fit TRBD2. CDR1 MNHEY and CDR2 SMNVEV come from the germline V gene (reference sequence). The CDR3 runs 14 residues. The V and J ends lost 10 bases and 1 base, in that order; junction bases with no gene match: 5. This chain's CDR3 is CATTTSGSYNEQFF. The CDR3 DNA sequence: TGTGCCACGACGACTAGCGGATCCTACAATGAGCAGTTCTTC.

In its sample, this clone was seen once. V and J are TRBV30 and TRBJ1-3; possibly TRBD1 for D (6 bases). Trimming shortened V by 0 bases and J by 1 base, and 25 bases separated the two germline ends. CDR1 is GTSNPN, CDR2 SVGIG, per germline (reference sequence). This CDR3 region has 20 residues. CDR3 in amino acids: CAWSVPWQGFQSDSGNTIYF. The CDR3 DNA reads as TGTGCCTGGAGTGTACCCTGGCAGGGGTTCCAGAGTGATTCTGGAAACACCATATATTTT.

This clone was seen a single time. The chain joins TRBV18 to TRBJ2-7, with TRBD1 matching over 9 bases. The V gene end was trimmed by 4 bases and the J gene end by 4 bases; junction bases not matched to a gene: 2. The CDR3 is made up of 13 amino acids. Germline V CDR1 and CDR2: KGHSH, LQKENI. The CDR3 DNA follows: TGTGCCAGCTCACGGGACAGGGTATACGAGCAGTACTTC. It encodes CASSRDRVYEQYF.

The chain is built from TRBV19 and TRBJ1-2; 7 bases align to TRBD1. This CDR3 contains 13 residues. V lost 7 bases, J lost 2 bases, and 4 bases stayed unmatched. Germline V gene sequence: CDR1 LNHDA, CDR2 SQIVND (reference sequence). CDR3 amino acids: CASTQGENYGYTF. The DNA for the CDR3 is TGTGCCAGTACCCAGGGGGAGAACTATGGCTACACCTTC.

CDR3 residues: CASSPRAGAGELFF. The CDR3 DNA is TGTGCCAGCAGCCCCCGAGCGGGGGCCGGGGAGCTGTTTTTT. V and J are TRBV11-3 and TRBJ2-2; 8 positions agree with TRBD2. CDR3 length equals 14 residues. The germline V gene has CDR1 SGHNT and CDR2 YENEEA. Trimming took 5 bases from V and 6 from J; bases not matched to a gene: 5.

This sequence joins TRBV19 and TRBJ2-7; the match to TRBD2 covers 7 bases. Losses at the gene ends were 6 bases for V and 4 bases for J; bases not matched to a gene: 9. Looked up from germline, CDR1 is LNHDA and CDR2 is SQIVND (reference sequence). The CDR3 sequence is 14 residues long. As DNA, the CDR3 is TGTGCCAGTAGCAATCCATATAGCGGGTACGAGCAGTACTTC. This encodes CASSNPYSGYEQYF.

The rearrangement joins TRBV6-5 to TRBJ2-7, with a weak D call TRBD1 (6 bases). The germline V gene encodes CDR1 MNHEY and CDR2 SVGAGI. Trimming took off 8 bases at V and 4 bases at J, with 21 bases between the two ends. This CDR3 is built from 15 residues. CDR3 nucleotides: TGTGCCAGCGGACCATTCGGGACATCGGTTTACGAGCAGTACTTC. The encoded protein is CASGPFGTSVYEQYF.

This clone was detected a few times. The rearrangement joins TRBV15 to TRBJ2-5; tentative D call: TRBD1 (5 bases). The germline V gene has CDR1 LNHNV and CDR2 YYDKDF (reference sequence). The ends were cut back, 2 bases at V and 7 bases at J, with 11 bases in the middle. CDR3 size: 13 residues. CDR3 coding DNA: TGTGCCACCAGCAGACAGGGATCGGGGACCCAGTACTTC. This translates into CATSRQGSGTQYF.